The 6 T cell receptor beta chains given below trace back to one sample, sequenced in a study of blood T cell repertoires in COVID-19. Clones were sequenced by immunoSEQ multiplex PCR, and TCRdb holds only the in-frame ones, with some missing. This table holds approximately 160,000 clones, about 81% found once. What was sequenced was PBMCs or T cells enriched from blood (not recorded which). Receptors were obtained from a man in his fifties who had recovered from COVID-19.

The rearrangement uses TRBV5-1 and TRBJ1-2, with 8 bases lining up with TRBD1. This CDR3 has 15 residues. V was pared by 3 bases and J by 8 bases, with 12 bases of the junction left unmatched. Per the germline V gene, CDR1 is SGHRS and CDR2 is YFSETQ. CDR3 nucleotide sequence: TGCGCCAGCAGCTCGGACCAGGGGGCAGTGAGGGGCTACACCTTC. Residues: CASSSDQGAVRGYTF.

The gene calls are TRBV3-1 (or the pseudogene TRBV3-2) and TRBJ2-7; D not certain. Deletions cut 3 bases from V and 3 bases from J, with 6 bases between. CDR1 and CDR2 (germline): LGHDT, YNNKEL (reference sequence). This CDR3 contains 12 residues. The CDR3 protein is CASSQRYYEQYF. For the CDR3, the DNA is TGTGCCAGCAGCCAGCGGTACTACGAGCAGTACTTC.

This sequence joins TRBV6-4 and TRBJ2-2, with 7 bases matching TRBD2. Germline assignment: CDR1 MRHNA and CDR2 SNTAGT. CDR3 size: 14 residues. Trimming at V came to 2 bases and at J to 3 bases, leaving 0 bases not matched to a gene. The DNA for the CDR3 is TGTGCCAGCAGTGACCGGGGGGACACCGGGGAGCTGTTTTTT. Translating it yields CASSDRGDTGELFF.

CDR3 residues: CASSPTIPGRGLSEQYF. As DNA, the CDR3 is TGTGCCAGCAGCCCCACCATTCCCGGCAGGGGGCTATCCGAGCAGTACTTC. The rearrangement uses TRBV9 and TRBJ2-7; 8 positions match TRBD1. CDR1 SGDLS and CDR2 YYNGEE come from the germline V gene. V dropped 4 bases and J dropped 6; count of bases not matched to a gene: 18. CDR3 size: 17 residues.

CDR3 region: CASSPRSRVLLTSTEQYF. CDR3 nucleotide sequence: TGTGCCAGCAGCCCCCGTTCCAGGGTTCTTCTCACATCTACGGAGCAGTACTTC. This chain links TRBV7-2 with TRBJ2-7, with D possibly matching TRBD1 (5 bases). CDR1 and CDR2 from the germline V gene are SGHTA and FQGNSA. The V end lost 5 bases, the J end lost 7 bases, and 30 bases lay between the germline ends. The length of the CDR3 is 18 residues.

The chain couples TRBV3-1 (or the pseudogene TRBV3-2) to TRBJ2-5; TRBD2 agrees at 7 bases. The CDR3 contains 14 residues. Germline CDR1 LGHDT, CDR2 YNNKEL (reference sequence). J gave up 14 bases and V 1 base, and 13 bases lay outside the gene matches. The CDR3 loop is CASSQGRVGQRDYF. The CDR3 DNA is TGTGCCAGCAGCCAAGGACGGGTTGGCCAGCGGGATTACTTC.